These 18 T cell receptor beta chains share one sample of origin, sequenced in a study of T-cell reconstitution after alpha-beta-depleted transplantation in children. Researchers prepared the TCRbeta library using unique molecular identifiers, the study reports. In TCRdb, the PCR reads were re-called with MiXCR into one record per CDR3 protein. Of approximately 800,000 distinct CDR3 sequences listed, roughly 15% were seen once; the top ten hold 5%. The source was PBMCs, mostly from graft donor cells, collected 360 days after TCRalphabeta/CD19-depleted stem cell transplant. These TCRs come from a male patient under 18 who had a stem cell transplant for acute lymphoblastic leukemia, so the T cells may come from the graft donor.

This clonotype was recorded at least ten times. This sequence joins TRBV24-1 and TRBJ2-1; D is perhaps TRBD2 (5 bases). CDR1 is KGHDR and CDR2 is SFDVKD in the germline V gene. Trimming shortened V by 5 bases and J by 7 bases, and 11 bases separated the two germline ends. CDR3 length: 13 residues. Here the CDR3 DNA reads TGTGCCACCAGTGCCTCCCGGAGGAATGAGCAGTTCTTC. Translating it yields CATSASRRNEQFF.

This clonotype was counted many times. The chain combines TRBV5-6 with TRBJ2-2; TRBD1 agrees at 8 bases. The germline V gene encodes CDR1 SGHDT and CDR2 YYEEEE. The V gene end was trimmed by 6 bases and the J gene end by 4 bases; junction bases not matched to a gene: 14. The CDR3 sequence is 17 residues long. The CDR3 here is CASTKLTTGVRTGELFF. Here the CDR3 DNA reads TGTGCCAGCACCAAACTTACGACAGGGGTTCGCACCGGGGAGCTGTTTTTT. Combining the CDR3 with reference TRBV5-6 and TRBJ2-2 gives the whole variable domain DAGVTQSPTHLIKTRGQQVTLRCSPKSGHDTVSWYQQALGQGPQFIFQYYEEEERQRGNFPDRFSGHQFPNYSSELNVNALLLGDSALYLCASTKLTTGVRTGELFFGEGSRLTVL.

This clonotype was counted at least ten times. Its ends do not fully match the called genes, so a read error is possible. The CDR3 DNA follows: TGTGCCAGCAGTGGCGCTGATACGCAGTATTTT. This translates into CASSGADTQYF. The V and J genes are TRBV5-1 and TRBJ2-3, with D unclear. There are 11 residues in the CDR3. Germline values: CDR1 SGHRS, CDR2 YFSETQ.

V usage is TRBV6-2 or TRBV6-3 and J usage is TRBJ2-1; D not certain. This CDR3 is built from 16 residues. Between the trimmed V and J ends, which lost 6 bases and 0 bases, there was a span of 15 bases. Germline-derived CDR1 and CDR2 are MNHEY and SVGEGT. The CDR3, as DNA: TGTGCCAGCAGCCATACAAGCGCTTTCTCCTACAATGAGCAGTTCTTC. Encoded protein: CASSHTSAFSYNEQFF.

This clonotype was observed a few times. This chain links TRBV29-1 with TRBJ1-2, with a weak D call TRBD1 (6 bases). Germline CDR1 reads SQVTM; CDR2 reads ANQGSEA. Trimming cost V 6 bases and J 3 bases, with 14 bases left between them. The CDR3 length is 13 residues. The CDR3 loop is CSVQGGGHYGYTF. CDR3 nucleotides: TGCAGCGTCCAAGGGGGTGGACACTATGGCTACACCTTC.

This clonotype was found a few times. The rearrangement uses TRBV9 and TRBJ2-5, with 9 bases fitting TRBD1. The V and J ends lost 3 bases and 5 bases, in that order; junction bases with no gene match: 8. Germline-derived CDR1 and CDR2 are SGDLS and YYNGEE. The CDR3 has 15 residues. CDR3 in DNA: TGTGCCAGCAGCGCCCGGGACAGGGTCACGGAGACCCAGTACTTC. The encoded protein is CASSARDRVTETQYF.

This chain connects TRBV7-6 to TRBJ2-5; 7 bases align to TRBD1. Per the germline V gene, CDR1 is SGHVS and CDR2 is FNYEAQ. The V gene end was trimmed by 4 bases and the J gene end by 4 bases; junction bases not matched to a gene: 3. This CDR3 is built from 13 residues. CDR3 protein: CASSSNRGETQYF. In DNA form, the CDR3 reads TGTGCCAGCAGCTCCAACAGGGGAGAGACCCAGTACTTC.

The J gene is TRBJ2-7, the V gene TRBV7-9; D is ambiguous. Trimming cost V 4 bases and J 10 bases, with 11 bases left between them. The CDR3 is 11 amino acids. Germline CDR1 and CDR2: SEHNR and FQNEAQ (reference sequence). The CDR3 DNA sequence: TGTGCCAGCAGCTCAGTCGGTCTTCAGTACTTC. Translation: CASSSVGLQYF.

This clonotype was detected a few times. This chain joins TRBV12-3 or TRBV12-4 and TRBJ2-7; 12 bases agree with TRBD2. The CDR3 contains 13 residues. Trimming took 7 bases from V and 7 from J; bases not matched to a gene: 5. The CDR3 here is CASNTSGRREQYF. The CDR3 coding sequence is TGTGCCAGCAACACTAGCGGGAGGCGTGAGCAGTACTTC.

This clonotype came up a few times. The V and J genes are TRBV29-1 and TRBJ1-2; D is undetermined. Germline CDR1 and CDR2: SQVTM and ANQGSEA. This CDR3 is built from 12 residues. Trimming shortened V by 2 bases and J by 4 bases, and 8 bases separated the two germline ends. The CDR3 loop is CSVESVPYGYTF. Here the CDR3 DNA reads TGCAGCGTTGAATCAGTTCCCTATGGCTACACCTTC. The variable domain in full, completed from reference TRBV29-1 and TRBJ1-2, reads SAVISQKPSRDICQRGTSLTIQCQVDSQVTMMFWYRQQPGQSLTLIATANQGSEATYESGFVIDKFPISRPNLTFSTLTVSNMSPEDSSIYLCSVESVPYGYTFGSGTRLTVV.

This rearrangement joins TRBV29-1 to TRBJ2-7; D possibly corresponds to TRBD1 (5 bases). CDR1 and CDR2 (germline): SQVTM, ANQGSEA. Deletions cut 0 bases from V and 1 base from J, with 10 bases between. The CDR3 has 14 amino acids. The CDR3 DNA reads TGCAGCGTTGAAGACAAGGGGCAGTCCTACGAGCAGTACTTC. It codes for CSVEDKGQSYEQYF.

This clonotype has more than one count but fewer than ten. The rearrangement uses TRBV29-1 and TRBJ2-7; D might be TRBD1 (5 bases). This CDR3 contains 13 residues. Germline values: CDR1 SQVTM, CDR2 ANQGSEA. V dropped 4 bases and J dropped 3 bases, with 13 bases sitting between them. The CDR3: CSVGWGVDYEQYF. The CDR3 DNA follows: TGCAGCGTTGGGTGGGGCGTGGACTACGAGCAGTACTTC.

The chain links TRBV12-3 or TRBV12-4 to TRBJ2-7; D may be TRBD1 or TRBD2 (5 bases each). V lost 3 bases to trimming and J lost 5 bases, with 14 bases between them. The CDR3 consists of 14 residues. In nucleotides, the CDR3 is TGTGCCAGCAGTTTCTCTCTGGGGGAGAACGAGCAGTACTTC. This gives the protein CASSFSLGENEQYF.

This clonotype was seen many times. This rearrangement joins TRBV10-3 to TRBJ2-5; tentative D call: TRBD2 (6 bases). The CDR3 contains 15 residues. Germline V gene sequence: CDR1 ENHRY, CDR2 SYGVKD. V gave up 0 bases and J gave up 5 bases, with 13 bases separating them. As DNA, the CDR3 is TGTGCCATCAGTGAGTCGTCGGGGGTGGTGGAGACCCAGTACTTC. The encoded protein is CAISESSGVVETQYF.

The chain employs TRBV5-1 and TRBJ1-5; TRBD1 might be the D (5 bases). This CDR3 is 14 amino acids long. With 4 bases removed from V and 0 bases from J, the gap between germline ends came to 8 bases. Germline V gene sequence: CDR1 SGHRS, CDR2 YFSETQ. The CDR3 coding sequence is TGCGCCAGCAGCGCCGACAGTAGCAATCAGCCCCAGCATTTT. Translated, it gives CASSADSSNQPQHF.

This clonotype was detected ten times or more. The chain employs TRBV4-2 and TRBJ2-5; TRBD1 matches 9 bases. Trimming at V came to 5 bases and at J to 4 bases, leaving 11 bases not matched to a gene. The germline V gene has CDR1 LGHNA and CDR2 YNFKEQ. This CDR3 contains 16 residues. The CDR3 nucleotides are TGTGCCAGCAGCACGGGTGGGACAGGGCGGACAGAGACCCAGTACTTC. Its protein product is CASSTGGTGRTETQYF.

V and J are TRBV6-2 or TRBV6-3 and TRBJ1-5, with 8 bases matching TRBD1. V lost 0 bases to trimming and J lost 7 bases; unmatched junction nucleotides: 2. The CDR3 is 14 residues long. CDR1 is MNHEY and CDR2 is SVGEGT in the germline V gene. CDR3 amino acids: CASSYSRTGQPQHF. In DNA form, the CDR3 reads TGTGCCAGCAGTTACTCCAGGACAGGGCAGCCCCAGCATTTT.

This clonotype was counted ten times or more. The chain employs TRBV5-1 and TRBJ2-7; D possibly corresponds to TRBD2 (6 bases). Trimming pared 2 bases from V and 3 bases from J, leaving 15 bases between. The CDR3 sequence is 15 residues long. Germline assignment: CDR1 SGHRS and CDR2 YFSETQ. CDR3 sequence (DNA): TGCGCCAGCAGCTTTGGGGGGACCCCACTCTACGAGCAGTACTTC. The encoded protein is CASSFGGTPLYEQYF.